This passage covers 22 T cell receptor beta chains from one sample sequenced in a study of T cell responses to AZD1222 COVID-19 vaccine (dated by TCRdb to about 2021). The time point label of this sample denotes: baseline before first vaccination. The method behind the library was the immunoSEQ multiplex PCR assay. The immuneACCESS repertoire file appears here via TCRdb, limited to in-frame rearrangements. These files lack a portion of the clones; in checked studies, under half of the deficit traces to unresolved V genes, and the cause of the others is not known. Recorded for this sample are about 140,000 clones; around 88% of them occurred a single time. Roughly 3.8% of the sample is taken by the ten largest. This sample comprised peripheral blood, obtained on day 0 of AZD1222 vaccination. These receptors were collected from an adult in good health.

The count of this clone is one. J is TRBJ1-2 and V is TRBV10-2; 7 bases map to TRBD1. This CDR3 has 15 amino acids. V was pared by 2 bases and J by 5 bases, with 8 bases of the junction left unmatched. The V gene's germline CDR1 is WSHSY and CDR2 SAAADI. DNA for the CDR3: TGCGCCAGCAGTGAGCGTATCGCAGGGGGATATGGCTACACCTTC. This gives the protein CASSERIAGGYGYTF.

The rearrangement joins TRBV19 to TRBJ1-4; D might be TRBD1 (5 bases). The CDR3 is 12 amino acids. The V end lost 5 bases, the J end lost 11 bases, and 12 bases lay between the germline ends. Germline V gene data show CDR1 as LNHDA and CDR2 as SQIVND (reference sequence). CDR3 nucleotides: TGTGCCAGTAGTTCTAGGGGAGGTAAACTGTTTTTT. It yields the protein CASSSRGGKLFF.

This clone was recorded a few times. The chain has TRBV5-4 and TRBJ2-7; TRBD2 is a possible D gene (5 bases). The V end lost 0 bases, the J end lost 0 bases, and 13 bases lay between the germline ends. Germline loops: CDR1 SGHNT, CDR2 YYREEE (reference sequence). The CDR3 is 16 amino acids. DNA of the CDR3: TGTGCCAGCAGCTTGGGGTTAGCGCCAGACTCCTACGAGCAGTACTTC. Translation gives CASSLGLAPDSYEQYF.

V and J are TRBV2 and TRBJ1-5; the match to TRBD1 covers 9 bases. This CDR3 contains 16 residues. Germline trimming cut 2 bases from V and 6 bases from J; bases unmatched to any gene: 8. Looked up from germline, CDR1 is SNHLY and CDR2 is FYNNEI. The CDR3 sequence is CASSEPGQGGTQPQHF. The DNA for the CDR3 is TGTGCCAGCAGTGAACCGGGACAGGGAGGGACTCAGCCCCAGCATTTT.

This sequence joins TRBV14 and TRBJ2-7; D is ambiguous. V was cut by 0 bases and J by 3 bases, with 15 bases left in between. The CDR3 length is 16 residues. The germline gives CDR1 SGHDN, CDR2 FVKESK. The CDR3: CASSQELPGFGYEQYF. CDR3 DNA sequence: TGTGCCAGCAGCCAAGAATTGCCAGGTTTTGGCTACGAGCAGTACTTC.

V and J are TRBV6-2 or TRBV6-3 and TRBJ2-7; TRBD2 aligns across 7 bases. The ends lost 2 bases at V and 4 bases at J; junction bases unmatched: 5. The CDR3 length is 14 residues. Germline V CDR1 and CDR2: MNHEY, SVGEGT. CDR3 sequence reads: CASSYETSTYEQYF. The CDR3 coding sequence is TGTGCCAGCAGTTACGAGACTAGCACGTACGAGCAGTACTTC.

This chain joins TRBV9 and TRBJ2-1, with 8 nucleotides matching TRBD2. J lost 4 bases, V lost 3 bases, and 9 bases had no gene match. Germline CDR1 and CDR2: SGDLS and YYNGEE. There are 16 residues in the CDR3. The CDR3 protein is CASSEDGLASYNEQFF. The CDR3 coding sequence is TGTGCCAGCAGCGAGGACGGACTAGCATCTTACAATGAGCAGTTCTTC.

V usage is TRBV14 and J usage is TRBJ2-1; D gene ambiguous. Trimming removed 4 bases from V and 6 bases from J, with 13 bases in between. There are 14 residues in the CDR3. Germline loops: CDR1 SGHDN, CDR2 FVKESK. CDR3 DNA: TGTGCCAGCAGCCCCCTCCGCGTCGGCAATGAGCAGTTCTTC. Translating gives CASSPLRVGNEQFF.

The CDR3 reads CASSREGVSGRDEQYF. For the CDR3, the DNA is TGTGCCAGCAGCAGGGAGGGGGTTAGCGGGAGAGACGAGCAGTACTTC. V and J are TRBV5-4 and TRBJ2-7; TRBD2 aligns across 9 bases. Germline-derived CDR1 and CDR2 are SGHNT and YYREEE (reference sequence). With 4 bases clipped from V and 5 bases from J, the junction kept 13 bases outside the gene matches. This CDR3 has 16 amino acids.

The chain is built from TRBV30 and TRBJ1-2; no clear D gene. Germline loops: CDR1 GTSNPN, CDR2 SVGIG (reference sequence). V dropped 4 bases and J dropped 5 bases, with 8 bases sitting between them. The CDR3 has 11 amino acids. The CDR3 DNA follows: TGTGCCTGGAAAACGTGGTATGGCTACACCTTC. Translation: CAWKTWYGYTF.

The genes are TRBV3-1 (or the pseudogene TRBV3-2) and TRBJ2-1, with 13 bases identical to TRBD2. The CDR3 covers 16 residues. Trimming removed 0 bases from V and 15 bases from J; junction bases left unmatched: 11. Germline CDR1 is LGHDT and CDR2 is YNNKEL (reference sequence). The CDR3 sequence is CASSQEKFGLAGELFF. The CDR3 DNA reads TGTGCCAGCAGCCAAGAAAAGTTTGGACTAGCGGGAGAGTTGTTCTTC.

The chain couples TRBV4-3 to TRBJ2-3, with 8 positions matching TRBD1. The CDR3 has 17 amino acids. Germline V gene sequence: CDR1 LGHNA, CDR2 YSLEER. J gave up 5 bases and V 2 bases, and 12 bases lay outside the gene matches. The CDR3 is CASSQNHRGARLDTQYF. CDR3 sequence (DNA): TGCGCCAGCAGCCAAAACCACAGGGGGGCGCGGCTAGATACGCAGTATTTT.

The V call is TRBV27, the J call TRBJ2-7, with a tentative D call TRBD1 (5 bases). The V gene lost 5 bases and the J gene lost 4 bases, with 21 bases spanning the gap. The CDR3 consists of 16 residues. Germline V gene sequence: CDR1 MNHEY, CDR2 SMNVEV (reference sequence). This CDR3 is CASSPLDRLRAYEQYF. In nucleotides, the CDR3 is TGTGCCAGCAGTCCCTTAGACAGATTACGGGCGTACGAGCAGTACTTC.

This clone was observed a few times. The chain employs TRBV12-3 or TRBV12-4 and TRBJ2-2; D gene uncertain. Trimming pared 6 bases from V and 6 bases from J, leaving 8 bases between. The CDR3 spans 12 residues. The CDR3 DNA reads TGTGCCAGCAGAAAGGGCGCCGGGGAGCTGTTTTTT. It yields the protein CASRKGAGELFF.

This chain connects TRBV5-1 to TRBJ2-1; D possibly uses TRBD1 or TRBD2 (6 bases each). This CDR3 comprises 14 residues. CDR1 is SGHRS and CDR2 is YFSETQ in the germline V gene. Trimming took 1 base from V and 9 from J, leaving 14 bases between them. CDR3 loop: CASSLRVRGREQFF. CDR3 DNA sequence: TGCGCCAGCAGCTTGCGGGTACGGGGGCGTGAGCAGTTCTTC.

The CDR3 spells CASSSSAGGAGQETQYF. In DNA form, the CDR3 reads TGTGCCAGCAGCTCTTCGGCGGGGGGCGCGGGGCAAGAGACCCAGTACTTC. The chain joins TRBV7-9 to TRBJ2-5; 8 nucleotides line up with TRBD2. The V gene end was trimmed by 4 bases and the J gene end by 2 bases; junction bases not matched to a gene: 12. Germline CDR1 and CDR2: SEHNR and FQNEAQ (reference sequence). This CDR3 is 17 amino acids long.

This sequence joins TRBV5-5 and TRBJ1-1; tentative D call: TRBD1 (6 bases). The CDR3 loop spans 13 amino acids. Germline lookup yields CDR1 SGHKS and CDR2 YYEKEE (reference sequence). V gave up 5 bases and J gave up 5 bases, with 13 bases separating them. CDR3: CASRTGIWTEAFF. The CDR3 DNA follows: TGTGCCAGCAGAACAGGGATTTGGACTGAAGCTTTCTTT. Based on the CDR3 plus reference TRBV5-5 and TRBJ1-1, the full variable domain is DAGVTQSPTHLIKTRGQQVTLRCSPISGHKSVSWYQQVLGQGPQFIFQYYEKEERGRGNFPDRFSARQFPNYSSELNVNALLLGDSALYLCASRTGIWTEAFFGQGTRLTVV.

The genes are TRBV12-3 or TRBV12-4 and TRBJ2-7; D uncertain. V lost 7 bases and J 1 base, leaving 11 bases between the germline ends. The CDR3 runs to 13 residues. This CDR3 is CASTTDASYEQYF. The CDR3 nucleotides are TGTGCCAGCACTACGGACGCGTCCTACGAGCAGTACTTC.

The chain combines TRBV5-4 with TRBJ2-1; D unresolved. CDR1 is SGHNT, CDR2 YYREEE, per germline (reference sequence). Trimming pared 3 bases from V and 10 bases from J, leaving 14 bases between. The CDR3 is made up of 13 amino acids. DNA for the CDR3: TGTGCCAGCAGCTCCCTTTTTCCCGGAGAGCAGTTCTTC. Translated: CASSSLFPGEQFF.

The CDR3 loop is CASTTWGGETQYF. DNA of the CDR3: TGTGCCAGCACCACTTGGGGAGGAGAGACCCAGTACTTC. The chain uses TRBV12-3 or TRBV12-4 and TRBJ2-5; D is perhaps TRBD2 (6 bases). CDR3 length equals 13 residues. Trimming took 7 bases from V and 4 from J, leaving 13 bases between them.

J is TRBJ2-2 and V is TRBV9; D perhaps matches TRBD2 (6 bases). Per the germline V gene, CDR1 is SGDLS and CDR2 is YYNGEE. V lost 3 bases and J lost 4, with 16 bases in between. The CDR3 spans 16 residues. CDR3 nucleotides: TGTGCCAGCAGCGCGCCGGGACTGTCGGCCACCGGGGAGCTGTTTTTT. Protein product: CASSAPGLSATGELFF.

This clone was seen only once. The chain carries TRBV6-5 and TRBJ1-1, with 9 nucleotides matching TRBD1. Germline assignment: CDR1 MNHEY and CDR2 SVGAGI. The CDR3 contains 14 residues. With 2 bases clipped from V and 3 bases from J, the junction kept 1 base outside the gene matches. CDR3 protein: CASSYRTGDTEAFF. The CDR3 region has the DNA TGTGCCAGCAGTTACCGGACAGGGGACACTGAAGCTTTCTTT.